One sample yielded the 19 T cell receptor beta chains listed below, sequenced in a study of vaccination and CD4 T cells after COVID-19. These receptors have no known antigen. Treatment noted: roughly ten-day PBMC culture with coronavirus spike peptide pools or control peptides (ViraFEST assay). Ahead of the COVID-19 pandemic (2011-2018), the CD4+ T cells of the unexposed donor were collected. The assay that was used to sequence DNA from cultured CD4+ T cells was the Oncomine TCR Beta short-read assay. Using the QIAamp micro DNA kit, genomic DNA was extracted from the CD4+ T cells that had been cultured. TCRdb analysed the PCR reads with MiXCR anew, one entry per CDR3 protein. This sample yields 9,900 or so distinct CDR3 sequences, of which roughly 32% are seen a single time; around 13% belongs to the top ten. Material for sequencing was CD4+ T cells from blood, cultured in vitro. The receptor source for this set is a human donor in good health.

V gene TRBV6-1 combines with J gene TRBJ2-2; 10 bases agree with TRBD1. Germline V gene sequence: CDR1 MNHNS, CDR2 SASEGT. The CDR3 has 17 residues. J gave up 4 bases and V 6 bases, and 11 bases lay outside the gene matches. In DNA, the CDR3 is TGTGCCAGCAGCGTGAATTCCGGGACAGGGGCCACCGGGGAGCTGTTTTTT. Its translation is CASSVNSGTGATGELFF.

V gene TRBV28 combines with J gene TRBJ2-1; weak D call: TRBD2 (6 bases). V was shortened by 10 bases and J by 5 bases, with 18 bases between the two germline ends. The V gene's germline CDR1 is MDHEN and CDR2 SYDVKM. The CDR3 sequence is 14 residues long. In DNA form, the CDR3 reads TGTGCCACCAGGGACTTTTCCCGCCACAATGAGCAGTTCTTC. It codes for CATRDFSRHNEQFF.

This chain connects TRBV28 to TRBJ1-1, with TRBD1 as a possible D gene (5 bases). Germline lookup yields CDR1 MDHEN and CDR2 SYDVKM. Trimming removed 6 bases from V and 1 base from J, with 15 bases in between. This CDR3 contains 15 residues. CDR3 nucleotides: TGTGCCAGCAGGGTTCGGACAACGGCGAACACTGAAGCTTTCTTT. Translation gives CASRVRTTANTEAFF.

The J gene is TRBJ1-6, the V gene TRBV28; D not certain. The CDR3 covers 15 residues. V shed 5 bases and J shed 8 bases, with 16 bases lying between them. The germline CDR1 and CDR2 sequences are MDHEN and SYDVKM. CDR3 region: CASSPRTVRYSPLHF. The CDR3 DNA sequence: TGTGCCAGCAGTCCAAGGACGGTGCGGTATTCACCCCTCCACTTT.

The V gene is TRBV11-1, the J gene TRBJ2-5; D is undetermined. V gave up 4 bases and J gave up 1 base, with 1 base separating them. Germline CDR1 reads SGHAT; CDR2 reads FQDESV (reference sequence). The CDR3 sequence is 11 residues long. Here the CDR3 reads CASSSQETQYF. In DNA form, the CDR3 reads TGTGCCAGCAGCTCCCAAGAGACCCAGTACTTC.

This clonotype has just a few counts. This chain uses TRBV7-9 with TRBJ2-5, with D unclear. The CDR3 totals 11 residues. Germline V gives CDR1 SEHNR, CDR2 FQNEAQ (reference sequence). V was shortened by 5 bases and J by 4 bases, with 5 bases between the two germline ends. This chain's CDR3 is CASSPLETQYF. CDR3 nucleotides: TGTGCCAGCAGCCCCTTAGAGACCCAGTACTTC. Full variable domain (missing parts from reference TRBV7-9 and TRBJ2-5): DTGVSQNPRHKITKRGQNVTFRCDPISEHNRLYWYRQTLGQGPEFLTYFQNEAQLEKSRLLSDRFSAERPKGSFSTLEIQRTEQGDSAMYLCASSPLETQYFGPGTRLLVL.

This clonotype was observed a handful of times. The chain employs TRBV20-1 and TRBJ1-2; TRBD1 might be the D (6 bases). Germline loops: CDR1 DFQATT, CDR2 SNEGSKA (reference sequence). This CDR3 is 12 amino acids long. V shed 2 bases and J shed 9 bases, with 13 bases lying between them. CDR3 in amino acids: CSARYRVRSYTF. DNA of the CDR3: TGCAGTGCTAGATACAGGGTACGGAGCTACACCTTC.

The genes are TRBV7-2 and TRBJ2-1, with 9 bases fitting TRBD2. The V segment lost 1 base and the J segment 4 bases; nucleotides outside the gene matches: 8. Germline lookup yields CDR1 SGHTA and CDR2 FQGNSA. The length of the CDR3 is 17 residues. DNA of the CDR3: TGTGCCAGCAGCTTAGGGCTAGCGGGGCCCCAGTACAATGAGCAGTTCTTC. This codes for CASSLGLAGPQYNEQFF.

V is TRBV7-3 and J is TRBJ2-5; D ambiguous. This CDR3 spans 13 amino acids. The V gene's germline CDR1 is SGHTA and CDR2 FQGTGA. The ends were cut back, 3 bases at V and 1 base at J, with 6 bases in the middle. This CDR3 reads CASSFDGQETQYF. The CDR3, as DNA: TGTGCCAGCAGCTTTGACGGCCAAGAGACCCAGTACTTC.

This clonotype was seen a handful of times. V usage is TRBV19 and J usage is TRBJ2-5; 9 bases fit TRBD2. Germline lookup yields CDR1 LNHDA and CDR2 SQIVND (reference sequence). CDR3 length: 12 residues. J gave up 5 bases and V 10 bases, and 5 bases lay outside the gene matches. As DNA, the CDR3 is TGTGCCACCCGCCTAGCGGGGGAGACCCAGTACTTC. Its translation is CATRLAGETQYF.

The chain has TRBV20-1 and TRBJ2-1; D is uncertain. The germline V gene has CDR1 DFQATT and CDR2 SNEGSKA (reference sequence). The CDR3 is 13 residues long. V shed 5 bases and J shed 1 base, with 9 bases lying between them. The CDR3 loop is CSAGRRSYNEQFF. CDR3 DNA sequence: TGCAGTGCTGGACGGCGTTCCTACAATGAGCAGTTCTTC.

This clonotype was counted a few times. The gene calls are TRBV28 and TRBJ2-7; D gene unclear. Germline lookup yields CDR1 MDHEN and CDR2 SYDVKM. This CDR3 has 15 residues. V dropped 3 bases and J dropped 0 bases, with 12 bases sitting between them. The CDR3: CASSLVNRNSYEQYF. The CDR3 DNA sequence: TGTGCCAGCAGTTTGGTCAATAGGAACTCCTACGAGCAGTACTTC.

The chain's CDR3 is CASSLDSFYNEQFF. In DNA, the CDR3 is TGTGCCAGCAGCTTAGACAGCTTCTACAATGAGCAGTTCTTC. The genes are TRBV7-2 and TRBJ2-1; D remains ambiguous. There are 14 residues in the CDR3. The ends were cut back, 1 base at V and 3 bases at J, with 7 bases in the middle. Per germline, CDR1 SGHTA and CDR2 FQGNSA.

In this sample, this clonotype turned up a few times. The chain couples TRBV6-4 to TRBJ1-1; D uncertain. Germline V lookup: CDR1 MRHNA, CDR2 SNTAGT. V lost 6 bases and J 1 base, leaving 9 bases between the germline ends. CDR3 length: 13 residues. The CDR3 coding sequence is TGTGCCAGCAGCGCCCGGCGGAACACTGAAGCTTTCTTT. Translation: CASSARRNTEAFF.

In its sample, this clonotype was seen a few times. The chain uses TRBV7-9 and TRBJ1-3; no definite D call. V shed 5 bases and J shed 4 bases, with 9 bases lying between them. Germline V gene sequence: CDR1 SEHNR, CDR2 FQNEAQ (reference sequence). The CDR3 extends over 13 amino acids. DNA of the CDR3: TGTGCCAGCAGCCCCCGGAGAGGAAACACCATATATTTT. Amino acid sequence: CASSPRRGNTIYF.

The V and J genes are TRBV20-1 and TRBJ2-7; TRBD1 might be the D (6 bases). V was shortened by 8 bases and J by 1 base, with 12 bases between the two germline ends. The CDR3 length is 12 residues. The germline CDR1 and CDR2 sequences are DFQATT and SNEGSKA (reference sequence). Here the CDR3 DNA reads TGCAGTATCAGGGGTGGGTCCTACGAGCAGTACTTC. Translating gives CSIRGGSYEQYF.

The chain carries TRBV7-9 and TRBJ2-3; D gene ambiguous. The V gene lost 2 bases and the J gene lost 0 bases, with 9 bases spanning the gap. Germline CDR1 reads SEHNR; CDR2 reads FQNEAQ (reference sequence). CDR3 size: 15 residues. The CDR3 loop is CASSLTHSSTDTQYF. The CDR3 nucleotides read TGTGCCAGCAGCTTAACACACTCTAGCACAGATACGCAGTATTTT. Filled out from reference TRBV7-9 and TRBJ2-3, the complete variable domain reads DTGVSQNPRHKITKRGQNVTFRCDPISEHNRLYWYRQTLGQGPEFLTYFQNEAQLEKSRLLSDRFSAERPKGSFSTLEIQRTEQGDSAMYLCASSLTHSSTDTQYFGPGTRLTVL.

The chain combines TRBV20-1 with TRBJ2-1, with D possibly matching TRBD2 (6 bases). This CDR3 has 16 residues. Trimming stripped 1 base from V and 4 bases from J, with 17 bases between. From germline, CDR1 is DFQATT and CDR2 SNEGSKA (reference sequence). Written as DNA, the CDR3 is TGCAGTGCTAGAGGGTTCATGCGGGACCAATACAATGAGCAGTTCTTC. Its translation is CSARGFMRDQYNEQFF.

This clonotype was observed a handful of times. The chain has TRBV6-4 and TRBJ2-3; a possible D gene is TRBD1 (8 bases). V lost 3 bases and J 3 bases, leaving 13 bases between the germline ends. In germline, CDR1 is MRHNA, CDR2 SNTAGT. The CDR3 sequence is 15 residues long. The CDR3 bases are TGTGCCAGCAGTGAAGCACAGGGGGGGACAGATACGCAGTATTTT. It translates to CASSEAQGGTDTQYF.